The 7 T cell receptor beta chains below all came from one sample that was sequenced in a study of blood T cell repertoires in COVID-19. The method was immunoSEQ multiplex PCR; TCRdb's version includes in-frame clones alone and lacks a portion of them. The sample contains about 120,000 clones, over 75% of which appear only once. The specimen was peripheral blood. The receptors originated from a woman between 65 and 79 years old with acute or convalescent COVID-19.

The chain joins TRBV6-6 to TRBJ2-3, with TRBD2 matching 9 bases. CDR3 length: 15 residues. V shed 4 bases and J 1 base; nucleotides not matched to a gene: 3. Germline CDR1 and CDR2: MNHNY and SVGAGI (reference sequence). Here the CDR3 reads CASSLERGGTDTQYF. The CDR3 nucleotides read TGTGCCAGCAGTTTGGAGCGGGGGGGCACAGATACGCAGTATTTT.

This rearrangement joins TRBV25-1 to TRBJ2-7; 10 bases align to TRBD1. The V and J ends lost 6 bases and 2 bases, in that order; junction bases with no gene match: 4. Germline CDR1 is MGHDK and CDR2 is SYGVNS. This CDR3 comprises 14 residues. For the CDR3, the DNA is TGTGCCAGCAGGGGACAGGGGCCAACCTACGAGCAGTACGTC. Translation gives CASRGQGPTYEQYV.

A single count supports this clone. The V and J genes are TRBV7-2 and TRBJ1-2, with 8 bases aligning to TRBD1. Germline loops: CDR1 SGHTA, CDR2 FQGNSA. This CDR3 has 15 residues. The V and J ends lost 4 bases and 8 bases, in that order; junction bases with no gene match: 12. CDR3 in amino acids: CASSSIRGPVEGYTF. Written as DNA, the CDR3 is TGTGCCAGCAGCTCCATCAGGGGGCCGGTAGAGGGCTACACCTTC.

This chain joins TRBV7-9 and TRBJ1-4, with D possibly being TRBD1 (5 bases). The CDR3 extends over 16 amino acids. With 4 bases removed from V and 7 bases from J, the gap between germline ends came to 19 bases. Germline assignment: CDR1 SEHNR and CDR2 FQNEAQ (reference sequence). CDR3 sequence: CASSSQGGVLGEKLFF. The CDR3 region has the DNA TGTGCCAGCAGCTCGCAGGGCGGGGTGCTCGGTGAAAAACTGTTTTTT.

Here the CDR3 DNA reads TGCGCCAGCAGTCCGACTAGATTTAACCCTGAGCAGTTCTTC. Translated: CASSPTRFNPEQFF. The chain is built from TRBV4-3 and TRBJ2-1, with D perhaps matching TRBD2 (6 bases). The CDR3 consists of 14 residues. V was trimmed by 6 bases and J by 9 bases, leaving 18 bases between them. The germline gives CDR1 LGHNA, CDR2 YSLEER.

The rearrangement links TRBV4-3 to TRBJ1-1, with a weak D call TRBD1 (6 bases). The germline gives CDR1 LGHNA, CDR2 YSLEER. The CDR3 contains 15 residues. Trimming shortened V by 1 base and J by 4 bases, and 13 bases separated the two germline ends. The CDR3 DNA is TGCGCCAGCAGCCAAGCGGGGGGCGGGGGCACTGAAGCTTTCTTT. It specifies CASSQAGGGGTEAFF.

This chain links TRBV9 with TRBJ2-3, with TRBD1 matching 7 bases. The CDR3 extends over 16 amino acids. The V segment lost 0 bases and the J segment 6 bases; nucleotides outside the gene matches: 10. Germline values: CDR1 SGDLS, CDR2 YYNGEE. Here the CDR3 DNA reads TGTGCCAGCAGCGTAGCCCTGGGACAGCCAGAGGATACGCAGTATTTT. Its translation is CASSVALGQPEDTQYF.